What follows are 12 T cell receptor beta chains derived from one specimen sequenced in a study of regulatory T cells in long-lasting Graves disease. Arm-PCR with iRepertoire HTBI primers amplified the CDR3 regions for these TCR beta libraries. TCRdb called the multiplex PCR reads again in MiXCR, with one record for every CDR3 protein. This table has hundreds of thousands of distinct CDR3 sequences, about 16% appearing once. Time point specified: newly diagnosed GD, antithyroid drugs for less than 3 months. Isolated PBMC RNA provided the starting material for the TCR library. The same data also contributed to another study, on T cells in Graves' hyperthyroidism and ophthalmopathy.

The material sequenced was peripheral blood mononuclear cells (PBMCs), taken at new diagnosis, from a patient treated with antithyroid drugs. The receptor set was obtained from a middle-aged woman with Graves disease.

Note on this clonotype: Because it lacks the conserved phenylalanine or tryptophan at the end, this CDR3 is likely a read error. The chain recombines TRBV14 with TRBJ1-1; D ambiguous. This CDR3 spans 14 amino acids. Germline CDR1 SGHDN, CDR2 FVKESK. V lost 3 bases to trimming and J lost 2 bases, with 10 bases between them. The CDR3 bases are TGTGCCAGCAGCCAGCAACACCTAAACACTGAAGCTTTCCTT. Translation: CASSQQHLNTEAFL.

This clonotype has a handful of counts. V usage is TRBV9 and J usage is TRBJ1-2; D gene ambiguous. Trimming took off 4 bases at V and 4 bases at J, with 17 bases between the two ends. Per the germline V gene, CDR1 is SGDLS and CDR2 is YYNGEE. The CDR3 is 15 residues long. The CDR3 DNA reads TGTGCCAGCAGCTACGGAGCAGATCCTACCTATGGCTACACCTTC. It codes for CASSYGADPTYGYTF.

This clonotype was recorded many times. The chain carries TRBV3-1 and TRBJ2-3; D ambiguous. The ends were cut back, 0 bases at V and 5 bases at J, with 6 bases in the middle. Germline V gene lookup returns CDR1 LGHDT and CDR2 YNNKEL (reference sequence). CDR3 length: 13 amino acids. Here the CDR3 reads CASSQETRDTQYF. The DNA for the CDR3 is TGTGCCAGCAGCCAAGAAACGCGAGATACGCAGTATTTT.

Turning to this clonotype: A much larger clone differs by one base, so this may be a read error. V and J are TRBV2 and TRBJ1-5; D is possibly TRBD1 (6 bases). This CDR3 has 14 residues. Germline V gives CDR1 SNHLY, CDR2 FYNNEI. This chain's CDR3 is CASSVWQGNRPQHF. The CDR3, as DNA: TGTGCCAGCAGTGTGTGGCAGGGGAATCGGCCCCAGCATTTT. Variable domain in full (rest from reference TRBV2 and TRBJ1-5): EPEVTQTPSHQVTQMGQEVILRCVPISNHLYFYWYRQILGQKVEFLVSFYNNEISEKSEIFDDQFSVERPDGSNFTLKIRSTKLEDSAMYFCASSVWQGNRPQHFGDGTRLSIL.

The rearrangement uses TRBV12-3 or TRBV12-4 and TRBJ2-3; 7 bases line up with TRBD1. Trimming removed 1 base from V and 0 bases from J; junction bases left unmatched: 7. The CDR3 contains 17 residues. Here the CDR3 DNA reads TGTGCCAGCAGTTTAGGAGTAACAGGGGATAGCACAGATACGCAGTATTTT. It codes for CASSLGVTGDSTDTQYF.

This clonotype has a count of ten or more. The chain recombines TRBV27 with TRBJ2-1; 7 bases agree with TRBD2. There are 15 residues in the CDR3. Trimming removed 7 bases from V and 8 bases from J; junction bases left unmatched: 14. CDR1 is MNHEY, CDR2 SMNVEV, per germline (reference sequence). DNA for the CDR3: TGTGCCAGCATCACTATCCTGGGGGGAGGGTATGAGCAGTTCTTC. This gives the protein CASITILGGGYEQFF.

This clonotype showed up just a few times. CDR3 coding DNA: TGTGCCAGTAGTATTGGGGGGGGGGCCGGGAATGAGCAGTTCTTC. It is translated as CASSIGGGAGNEQFF. The J gene is TRBJ2-1, the V gene TRBV19; possibly TRBD2 for D (7 bases). Germline CDR1 reads LNHDA; CDR2 reads SQIVND (reference sequence). The CDR3 sequence is 15 residues long. The germline V and J ends were trimmed by 3 bases and 7 bases, with 16 bases remaining between them.

A note on this clonotype: This likely comes from a read error, as the CDR3 has no conserved phenylalanine or tryptophan at its end. V usage is TRBV10-3 and J usage is TRBJ2-1, with 8 bases matching TRBD2. CDR1 and CDR2 (germline): ENHRY, SYGVKD. V lost 3 bases, J lost 7 bases, and 5 bases stayed unmatched. The CDR3 is made up of 14 amino acids. The CDR3 DNA reads as TGTGCCATCAGTGAACCGGGGGGGAGGAATGAGCAGTTCTCC. This gives the protein CAISEPGGRNEQFS.

In this sample, this clonotype turned up many times. The DNA of the CDR3 is TGTGCCAGCAGCACCGGGACTAGCGACCACGAGCAGTACTTC. Residues: CASSTGTSDHEQYF. The chain combines TRBV5-6 with TRBJ2-7; 10 bases agree with TRBD2. Germline trimming cut 4 bases from V and 5 bases from J; bases unmatched to any gene: 6. The CDR3 has 14 residues. From germline, CDR1 is SGHDT and CDR2 YYEEEE.

This clonotype was recorded many times. In nucleotides, the CDR3 is TGCGCCAGCAGCTACACACCGACAAAAGAGGACTACGAGCAGTACTTC. Its protein is CASSYTPTKEDYEQYF. This chain joins TRBV5-1 and TRBJ2-7; the D is unclear. The V end lost 3 bases, the J end lost 3 bases, and 19 bases lay between the germline ends. The CDR3 covers 16 residues. The V gene's germline CDR1 is SGHRS and CDR2 YFSETQ.

The chain couples TRBV30 to TRBJ1-2; the match to TRBD1 covers 9 bases. Unmatched junction bases numbered 4, after V lost 0 bases and J lost 8 bases. The CDR3 spans 13 residues. The germline gives CDR1 GTSNPN, CDR2 SVGIG (reference sequence). Written as DNA, the CDR3 is TGTGCCTGGAGTGTACTAACAGGGGGCGGCTACACCTTC. Its protein product is CAWSVLTGGGYTF. Full variable domain (missing parts from reference TRBV30 and TRBJ1-2): SQTIHQWPATLVQPVGSPLSLECTVEGTSNPNLYWYRQAAGRGLQLLFYSVGIGQISSEVPQNLSASRPQDRQFILSSKKLLLSDSGFYLCAWSVLTGGGYTFGSGTRLTVV.

This clonotype was counted a few times. The genes are TRBV10-3 and TRBJ1-5; D gene unclear. The germline V gene has CDR1 ENHRY and CDR2 SYGVKD. This CDR3 spans 13 amino acids. The V and J ends lost 8 bases and 0 bases respectively, with 8 bases between them. CDR3 sequence (DNA): TGTGCCATCGGGGAGCCTAGCAATCAGCCCCAGCATTTT. Protein sequence: CAIGEPSNQPQHF.